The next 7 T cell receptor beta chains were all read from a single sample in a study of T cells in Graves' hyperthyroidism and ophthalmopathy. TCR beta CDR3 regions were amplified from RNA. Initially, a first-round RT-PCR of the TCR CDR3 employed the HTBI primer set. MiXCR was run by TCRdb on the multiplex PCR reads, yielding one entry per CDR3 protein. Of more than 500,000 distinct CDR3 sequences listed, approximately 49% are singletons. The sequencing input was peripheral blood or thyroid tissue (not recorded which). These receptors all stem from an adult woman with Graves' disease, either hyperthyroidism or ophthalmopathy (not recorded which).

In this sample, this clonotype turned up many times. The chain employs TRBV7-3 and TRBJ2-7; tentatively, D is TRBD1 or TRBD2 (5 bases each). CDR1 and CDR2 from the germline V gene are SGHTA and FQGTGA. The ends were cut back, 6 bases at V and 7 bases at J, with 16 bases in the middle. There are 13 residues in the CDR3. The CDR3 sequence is CASSPRGPEEQYF. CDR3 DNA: TGTGCCAGCAGTCCGAGGGGACCGGAGGAGCAGTACTTC.

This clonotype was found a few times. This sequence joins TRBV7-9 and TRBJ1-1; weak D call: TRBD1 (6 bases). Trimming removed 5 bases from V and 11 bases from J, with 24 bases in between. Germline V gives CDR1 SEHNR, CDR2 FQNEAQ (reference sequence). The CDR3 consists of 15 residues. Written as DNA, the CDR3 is TGTGCCAGCAGCCCCCCTAGCGGGACACCAGAGGTTGCTTTCTTT. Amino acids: CASSPPSGTPEVAFF.

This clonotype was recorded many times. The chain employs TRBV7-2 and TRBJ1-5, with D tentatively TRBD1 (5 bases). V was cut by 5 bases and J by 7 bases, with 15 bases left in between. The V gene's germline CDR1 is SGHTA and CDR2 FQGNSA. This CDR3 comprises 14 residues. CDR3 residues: CASSPVQGDQPQHF. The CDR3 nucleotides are TGTGCCAGCAGCCCTGTCCAGGGAGACCAGCCCCAGCATTTT. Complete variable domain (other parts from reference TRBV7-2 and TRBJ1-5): GAGVSQSPSNKVTEKGKDVELRCDPISGHTALYWYRQSLGQGLEFLIYFQGNSAPDKSGLPSDRFSAERTGGSVSTLTIQRTQQEDSAVYLCASSPVQGDQPQHFGDGTRLSIL.

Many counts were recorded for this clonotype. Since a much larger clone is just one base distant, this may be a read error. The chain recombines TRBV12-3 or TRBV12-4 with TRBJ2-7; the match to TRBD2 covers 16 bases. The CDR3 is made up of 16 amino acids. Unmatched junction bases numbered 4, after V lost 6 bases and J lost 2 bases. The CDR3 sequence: CASSPGTSGRAYEQYF. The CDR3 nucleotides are TGTGCCAGCAGCCCAGGGACTAGCGGGAGGGCCTACGAGCAGTACTTC.

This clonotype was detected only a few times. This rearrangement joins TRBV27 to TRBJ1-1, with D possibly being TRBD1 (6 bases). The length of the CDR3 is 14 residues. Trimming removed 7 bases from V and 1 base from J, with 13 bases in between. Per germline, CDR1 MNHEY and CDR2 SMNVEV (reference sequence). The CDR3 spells CASIKSTGNTEAFF. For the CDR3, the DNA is TGTGCCAGCATCAAATCGACAGGGAACACTGAAGCTTTCTTT.

CDR3 loop: CASSLHPSNGYTF. The CDR3 DNA follows: TGTGCCAGCAGCCTTCACCCGTCCAATGGCTACACCTTC. This chain joins TRBV12-3 or TRBV12-4 and TRBJ1-2; D is ambiguous. V was pared by 6 bases and J by 6 bases, with 14 bases between. This CDR3 has 13 residues.

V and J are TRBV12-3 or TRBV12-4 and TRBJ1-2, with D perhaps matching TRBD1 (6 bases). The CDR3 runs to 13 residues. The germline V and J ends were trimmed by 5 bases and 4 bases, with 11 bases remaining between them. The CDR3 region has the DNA TGTGCCAGCAGTGCCGACAGGACCTATGGCTACACCTTC. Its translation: CASSADRTYGYTF.